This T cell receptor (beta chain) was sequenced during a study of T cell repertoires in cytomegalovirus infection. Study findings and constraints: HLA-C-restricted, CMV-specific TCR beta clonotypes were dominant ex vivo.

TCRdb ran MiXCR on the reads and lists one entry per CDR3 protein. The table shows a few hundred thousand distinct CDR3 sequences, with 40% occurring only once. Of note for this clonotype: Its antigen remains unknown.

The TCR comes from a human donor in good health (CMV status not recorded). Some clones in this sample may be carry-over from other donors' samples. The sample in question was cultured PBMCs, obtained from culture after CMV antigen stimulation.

CDR3 nucleotides: TGTGCCAGCAGCCAGGAAGGGAGGGTTAGCACAGATACGCAGTATTTT. It codes for CASSQEGRVSTDTQYF. This rearrangement joins TRBV27 to TRBJ2-3, with 7 bases lining up with TRBD2. V lost 6 bases and J lost 0; bases outside the gene matches: 9. Germline-derived CDR1 and CDR2 are MNHEY and SMNVEV (reference sequence). The CDR3 has 16 amino acids.